This paragraph covers one T cell receptor beta chain sequence. This sample was included in a study of cytomegalovirus exposure and HLA in healthy donors. Looked up from germline, CDR1 is MDHEN and CDR2 is SYDVKM. This CDR3 has 15 amino acids. Deletions cut 6 bases from V and 2 bases from J, with 15 bases between. Generated by immunoSEQ multiplex PCR, the TCRdb table keeps only in-frame clones and is missing some. The sample holds more than 95,000 clones; approximately 94% are singletons and the top ten take roughly 1.2%. The chain couples TRBV28 to TRBJ2-3; weak D call: TRBD2 (7 bases). The clonotype originates from a woman younger than 35 in good health and CMV-seronegative. Sequenced: PBMCs. The CDR3 DNA is TGTGCCAGCAGCACGGGGGGCAGGTACACAGATACGCAGTATTTT. Translation: CASSTGGRYTDTQYF.